These 6 T cell receptor beta chains share one sample of origin, sequenced in a study of blood T cell repertoires in COVID-19. TCRdb's copy holds only in-frame clones and misses some; the assay was immunoSEQ multiplex PCR. The data hold hundreds of thousands of clones, with roughly 90% observed a single time. Sequenced sample: PBMCs or T cells enriched from blood (not recorded which). The receptors shown here come from a woman between 18 and 29 years old with acute COVID-19.

The chain joins TRBV19 to TRBJ2-1, with D unclear. The CDR3 spans 12 residues. Between the trimmed V and J ends, which lost 6 bases and 8 bases, there was a span of 11 bases. Germline CDR1 and CDR2: LNHDA and SQIVND (reference sequence). The CDR3 DNA reads as TGTGCCAGTAGCCCCTACCGAGATGAGCAGTTCTTC. Translating it yields CASSPYRDEQFF.

This chain joins TRBV28 and TRBJ1-2, with D possibly matching TRBD1 (5 bases). The CDR3 runs 14 residues. The V and J ends lost 7 bases and 7 bases respectively, with 19 bases between them. From germline, CDR1 is MDHEN and CDR2 SYDVKM. CDR3 DNA: TGTGCCAGCATGACCCCCCGGCAGGGCCGTGGCTACACCTTC. Encoded protein: CASMTPRQGRGYTF.

The J gene is TRBJ2-7, the V gene TRBV2; D is undetermined. V was cut by 4 bases and J by 4 bases, with 5 bases left in between. This CDR3 comprises 11 residues. CDR1 is SNHLY and CDR2 is FYNNEI in the germline V gene. The CDR3 sequence is CASSGSYEQYF. In nucleotides, the CDR3 is TGTGCCAGCAGTGGCAGTTACGAGCAGTACTTC.

This chain links TRBV30 with TRBJ1-2, with TRBD1 identical over 12 bases. The ends lost 2 bases at V and 8 bases at J; junction bases unmatched: 6. The CDR3 extends over 14 amino acids. Germline CDR1 reads GTSNPN; CDR2 reads SVGIG (reference sequence). CDR3 DNA: TGTGCCTGGAGTTCCGGGACAGGGGGCAGGGGCTACACCTTC. Protein product: CAWSSGTGGRGYTF.

This clone appeared a few times. Other DNA sequences in the same sample also yield this CDR3. The rearrangement links TRBV7-9 to TRBJ2-1; D is unclear. CDR3 size: 11 residues. Germline V gene lookup returns CDR1 SEHNR and CDR2 FQNEAQ (reference sequence). V was cut by 5 bases and J by 7 bases, with 6 bases left in between. CDR3 amino acids: CASSPRNEQFF. DNA for the CDR3: TGTGCCAGCAGCCCGCGGAATGAGCAGTTCTTC.

The chain uses TRBV18 and TRBJ2-1; D call uncertain. V was shortened by 6 bases and J by 5 bases, with 20 bases between the two germline ends. From germline, CDR1 is KGHSH and CDR2 LQKENI. This CDR3 has 16 amino acids. The CDR3 region has the DNA TGTGCCAGCTCCCGACGCGTGGGTCGCGAGGACAATGAGCAGTTCTTC. It specifies CASSRRVGREDNEQFF.